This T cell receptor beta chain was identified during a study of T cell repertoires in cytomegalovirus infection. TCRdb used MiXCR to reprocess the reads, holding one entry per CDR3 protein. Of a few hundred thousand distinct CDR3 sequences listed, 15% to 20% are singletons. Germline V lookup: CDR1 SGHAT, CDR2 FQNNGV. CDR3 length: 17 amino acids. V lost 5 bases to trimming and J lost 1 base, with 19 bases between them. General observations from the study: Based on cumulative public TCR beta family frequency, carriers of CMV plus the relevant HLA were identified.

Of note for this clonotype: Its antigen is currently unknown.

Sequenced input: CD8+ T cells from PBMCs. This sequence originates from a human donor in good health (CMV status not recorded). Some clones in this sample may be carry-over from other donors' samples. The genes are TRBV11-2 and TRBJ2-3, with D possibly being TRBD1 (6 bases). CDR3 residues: CASSPRGQGKRTDTQYF. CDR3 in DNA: TGTGCCAGCAGCCCCCGCGGCCAGGGGAAGCGCACAGATACGCAGTATTTT.